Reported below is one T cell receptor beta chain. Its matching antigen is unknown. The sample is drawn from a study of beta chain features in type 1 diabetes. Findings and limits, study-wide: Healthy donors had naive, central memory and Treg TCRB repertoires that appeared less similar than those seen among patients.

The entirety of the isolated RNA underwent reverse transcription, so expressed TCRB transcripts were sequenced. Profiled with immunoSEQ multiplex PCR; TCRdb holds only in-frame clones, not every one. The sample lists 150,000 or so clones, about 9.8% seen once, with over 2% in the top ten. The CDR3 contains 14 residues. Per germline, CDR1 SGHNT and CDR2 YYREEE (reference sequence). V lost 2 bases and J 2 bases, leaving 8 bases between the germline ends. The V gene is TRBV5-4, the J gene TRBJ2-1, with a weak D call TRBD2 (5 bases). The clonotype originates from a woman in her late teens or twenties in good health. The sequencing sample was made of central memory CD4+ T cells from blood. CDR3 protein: CASSLEGPYNEQFF. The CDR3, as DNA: TGTGCCAGCAGCTTAGAGGGTCCCTACAATGAGCAGTTCTTC.